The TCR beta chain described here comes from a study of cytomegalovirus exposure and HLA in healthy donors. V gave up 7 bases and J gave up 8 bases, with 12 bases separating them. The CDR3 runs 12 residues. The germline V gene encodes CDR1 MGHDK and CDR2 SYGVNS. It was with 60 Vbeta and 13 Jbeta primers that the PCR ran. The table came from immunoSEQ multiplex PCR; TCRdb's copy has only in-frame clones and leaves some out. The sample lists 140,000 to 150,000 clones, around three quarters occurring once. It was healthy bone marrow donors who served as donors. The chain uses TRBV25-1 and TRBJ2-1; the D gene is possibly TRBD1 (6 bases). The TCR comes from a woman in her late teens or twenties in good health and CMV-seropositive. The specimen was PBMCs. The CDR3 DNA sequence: TGTGCCAGCAAATCACAGGGCTATGAGCAGTTCTTC. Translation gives CASKSQGYEQFF.